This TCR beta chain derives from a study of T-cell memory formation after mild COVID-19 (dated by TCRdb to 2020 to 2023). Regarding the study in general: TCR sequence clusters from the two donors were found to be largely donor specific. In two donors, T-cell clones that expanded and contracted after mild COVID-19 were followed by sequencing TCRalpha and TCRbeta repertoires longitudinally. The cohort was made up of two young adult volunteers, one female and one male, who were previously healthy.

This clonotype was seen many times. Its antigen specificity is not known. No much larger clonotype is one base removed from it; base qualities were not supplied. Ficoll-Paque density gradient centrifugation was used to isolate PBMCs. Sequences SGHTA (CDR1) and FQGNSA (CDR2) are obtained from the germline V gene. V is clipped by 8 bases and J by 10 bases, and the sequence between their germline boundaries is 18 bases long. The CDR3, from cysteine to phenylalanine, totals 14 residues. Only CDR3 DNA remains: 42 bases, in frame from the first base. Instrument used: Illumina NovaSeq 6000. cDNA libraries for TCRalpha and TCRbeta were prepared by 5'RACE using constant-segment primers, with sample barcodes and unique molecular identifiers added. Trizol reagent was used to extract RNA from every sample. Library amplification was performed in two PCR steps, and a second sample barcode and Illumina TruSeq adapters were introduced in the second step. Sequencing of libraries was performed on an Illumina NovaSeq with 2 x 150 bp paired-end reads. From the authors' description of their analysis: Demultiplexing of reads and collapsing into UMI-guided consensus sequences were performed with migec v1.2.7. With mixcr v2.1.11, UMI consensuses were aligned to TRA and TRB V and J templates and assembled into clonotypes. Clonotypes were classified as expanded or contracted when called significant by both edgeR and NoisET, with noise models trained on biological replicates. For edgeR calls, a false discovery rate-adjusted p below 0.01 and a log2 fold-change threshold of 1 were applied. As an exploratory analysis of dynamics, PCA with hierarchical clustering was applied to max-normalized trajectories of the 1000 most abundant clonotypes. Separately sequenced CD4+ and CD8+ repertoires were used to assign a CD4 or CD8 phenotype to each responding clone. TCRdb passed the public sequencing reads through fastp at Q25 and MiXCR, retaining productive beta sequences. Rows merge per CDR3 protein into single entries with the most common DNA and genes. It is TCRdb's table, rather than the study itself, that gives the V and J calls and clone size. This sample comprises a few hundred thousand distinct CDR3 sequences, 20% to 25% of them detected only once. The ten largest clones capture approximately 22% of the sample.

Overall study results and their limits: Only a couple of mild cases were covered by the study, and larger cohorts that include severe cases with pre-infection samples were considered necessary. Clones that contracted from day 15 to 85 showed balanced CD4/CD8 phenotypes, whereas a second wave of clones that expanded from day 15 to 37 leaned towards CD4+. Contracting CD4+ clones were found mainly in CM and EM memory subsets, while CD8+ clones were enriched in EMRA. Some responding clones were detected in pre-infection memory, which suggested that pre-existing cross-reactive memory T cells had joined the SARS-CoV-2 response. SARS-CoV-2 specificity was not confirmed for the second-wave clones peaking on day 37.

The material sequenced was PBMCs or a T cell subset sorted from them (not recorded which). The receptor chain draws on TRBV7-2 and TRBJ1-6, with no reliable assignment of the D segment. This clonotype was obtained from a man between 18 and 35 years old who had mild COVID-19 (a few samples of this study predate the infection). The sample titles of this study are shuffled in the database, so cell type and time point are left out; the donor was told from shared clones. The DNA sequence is TGTGCCAGCGGAAAGCCGCGGGTAGACTCACCCCTCCACTTT. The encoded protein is CASGKPRVDSPLHF. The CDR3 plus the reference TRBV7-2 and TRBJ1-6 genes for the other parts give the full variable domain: GAGVSQSPSNKVTEKGKDVELRCDPISGHTALYWYRQSLGQGLEFLIYFQGNSAPDKSGLPSDRFSAERTGGSVSTLTIQRTQQEDSAVYLCASGKPRVDSPLHFGNGTRLTVT.